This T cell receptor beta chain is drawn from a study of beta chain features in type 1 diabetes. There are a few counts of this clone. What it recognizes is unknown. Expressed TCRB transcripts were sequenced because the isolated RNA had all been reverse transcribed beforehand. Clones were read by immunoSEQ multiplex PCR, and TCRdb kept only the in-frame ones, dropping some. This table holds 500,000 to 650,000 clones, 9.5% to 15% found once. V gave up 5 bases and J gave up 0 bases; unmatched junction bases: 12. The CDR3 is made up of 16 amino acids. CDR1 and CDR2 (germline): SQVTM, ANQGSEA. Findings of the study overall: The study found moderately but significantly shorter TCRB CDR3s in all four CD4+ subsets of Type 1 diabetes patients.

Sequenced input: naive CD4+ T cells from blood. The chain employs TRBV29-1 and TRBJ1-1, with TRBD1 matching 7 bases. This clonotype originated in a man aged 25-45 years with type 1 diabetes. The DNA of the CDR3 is TGCAGCGTTTCCAAACTTCCGGGACAGTTGAACACTGAAGCTTTCTTT. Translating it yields CSVSKLPGQLNTEAFF.